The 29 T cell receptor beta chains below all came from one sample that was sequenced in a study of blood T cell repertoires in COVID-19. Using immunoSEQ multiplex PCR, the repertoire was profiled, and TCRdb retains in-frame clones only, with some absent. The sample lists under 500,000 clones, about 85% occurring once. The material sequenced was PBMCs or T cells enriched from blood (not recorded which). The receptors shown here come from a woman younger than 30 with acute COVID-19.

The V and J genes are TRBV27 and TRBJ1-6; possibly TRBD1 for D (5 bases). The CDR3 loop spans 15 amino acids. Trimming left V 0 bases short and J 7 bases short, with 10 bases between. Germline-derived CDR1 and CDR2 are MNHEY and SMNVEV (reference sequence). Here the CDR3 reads CASSLSRDWNSPLHF. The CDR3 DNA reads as TGTGCCAGCAGTTTATCCCGGGACTGGAATTCACCCCTCCACTTT.

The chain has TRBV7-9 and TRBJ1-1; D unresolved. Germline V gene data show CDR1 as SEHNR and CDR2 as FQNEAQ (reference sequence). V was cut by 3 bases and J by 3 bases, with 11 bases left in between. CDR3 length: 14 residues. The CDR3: CASSFLLMDTEAFF. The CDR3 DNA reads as TGTGCCAGCAGCTTCCTATTAATGGACACTGAAGCTTTCTTT.

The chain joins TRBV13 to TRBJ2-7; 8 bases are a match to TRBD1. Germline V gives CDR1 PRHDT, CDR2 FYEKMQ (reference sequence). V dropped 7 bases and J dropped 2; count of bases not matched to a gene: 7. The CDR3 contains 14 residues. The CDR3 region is CASTSAGGPYEQYF. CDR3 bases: TGTGCCAGCACCTCGGCAGGGGGCCCCTACGAGCAGTACTTC.

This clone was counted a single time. The CDR3 here is CASSQEAQSNQPQHF. The CDR3 DNA follows: TGTGCCAGCAGCCAAGAGGCTCAAAGCAATCAGCCCCAGCATTTT. V is TRBV3-1 (or the pseudogene TRBV3-2) and J is TRBJ1-5; D is uncertain. Germline assignment: CDR1 LGHDT and CDR2 YNNKEL (reference sequence). Trimming removed 0 bases at V and 1 base at J, with 7 bases between. The CDR3 is 15 amino acids.

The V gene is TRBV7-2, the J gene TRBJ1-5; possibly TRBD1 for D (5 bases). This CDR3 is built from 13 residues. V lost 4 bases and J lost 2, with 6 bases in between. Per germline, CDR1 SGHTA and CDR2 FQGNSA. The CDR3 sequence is CASSSTGNQPQHF. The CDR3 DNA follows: TGTGCCAGCAGCTCGACAGGCAATCAGCCCCAGCATTTT.

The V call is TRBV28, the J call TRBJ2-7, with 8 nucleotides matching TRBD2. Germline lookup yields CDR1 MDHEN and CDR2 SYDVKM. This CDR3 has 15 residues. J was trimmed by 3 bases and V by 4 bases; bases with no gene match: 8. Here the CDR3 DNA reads TGTGCCAGCAGTTCGCTAGCGGGCGGATTCTACGAGCAGTACTTC. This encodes CASSSLAGGFYEQYF.

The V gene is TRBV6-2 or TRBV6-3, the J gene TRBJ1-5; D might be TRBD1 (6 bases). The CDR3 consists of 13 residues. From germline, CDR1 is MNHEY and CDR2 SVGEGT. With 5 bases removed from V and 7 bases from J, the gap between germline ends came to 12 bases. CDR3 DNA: TGTGCCAGCAGTCCGGACAGAGAACAGCCCCAGCATTTT. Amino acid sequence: CASSPDREQPQHF.

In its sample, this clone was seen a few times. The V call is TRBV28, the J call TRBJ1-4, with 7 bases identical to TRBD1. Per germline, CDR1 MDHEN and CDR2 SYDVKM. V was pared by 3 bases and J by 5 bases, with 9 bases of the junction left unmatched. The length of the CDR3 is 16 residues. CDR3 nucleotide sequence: TGTGCCAGCAGTTTTTCCGACAGGGAACAGAATGAAAAACTGTTTTTT. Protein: CASSFSDREQNEKLFF.

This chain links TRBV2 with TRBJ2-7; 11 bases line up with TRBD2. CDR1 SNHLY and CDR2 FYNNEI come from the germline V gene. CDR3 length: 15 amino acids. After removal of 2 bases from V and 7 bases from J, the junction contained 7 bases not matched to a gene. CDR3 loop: CASSENPLAGVEQYF. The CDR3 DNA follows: TGTGCCAGCAGTGAAAATCCACTAGCGGGGGTGGAGCAGTACTTC.

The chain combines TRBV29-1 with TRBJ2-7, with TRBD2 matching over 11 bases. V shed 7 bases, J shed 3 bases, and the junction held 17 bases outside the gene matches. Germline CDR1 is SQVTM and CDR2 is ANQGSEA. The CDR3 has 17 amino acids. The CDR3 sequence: CSAYTGLAEPGLYEQYF. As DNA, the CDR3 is TGCAGCGCCTACACGGGACTAGCGGAGCCGGGGCTCTACGAGCAGTACTTC.

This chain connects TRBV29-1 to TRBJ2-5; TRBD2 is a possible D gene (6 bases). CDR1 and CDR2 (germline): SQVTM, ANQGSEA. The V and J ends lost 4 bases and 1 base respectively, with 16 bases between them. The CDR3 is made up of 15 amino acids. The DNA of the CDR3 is TGCAGCGTTGGAGTTGGGACTGGGGTCCAAGAGACCCAGTACTTC. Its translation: CSVGVGTGVQETQYF.

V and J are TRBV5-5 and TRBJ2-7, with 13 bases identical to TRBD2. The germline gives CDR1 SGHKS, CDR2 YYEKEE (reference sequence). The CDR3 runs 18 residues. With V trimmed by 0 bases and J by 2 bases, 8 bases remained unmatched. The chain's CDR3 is CASSLAGLAGALTYEQYF. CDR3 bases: TGTGCCAGCAGCTTGGCCGGACTAGCGGGAGCCTTGACCTACGAGCAGTACTTC.

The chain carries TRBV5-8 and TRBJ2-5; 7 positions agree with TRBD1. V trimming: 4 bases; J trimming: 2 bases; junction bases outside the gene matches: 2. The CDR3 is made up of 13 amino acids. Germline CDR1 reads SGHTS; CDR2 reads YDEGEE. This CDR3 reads CASSTRGQETQYF. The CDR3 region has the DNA TGTGCCAGCAGCACCAGGGGGCAAGAGACCCAGTACTTC. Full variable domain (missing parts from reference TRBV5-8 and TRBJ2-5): EAGVTQSPTHLIKTRGQQATLRCSPISGHTSVYWYQQALGLGLQFLLWYDEGEERNRGNFPPRFSGRQFPNYSSELNVNALELEDSALYLCASSTRGQETQYFGPGTRLLVL.

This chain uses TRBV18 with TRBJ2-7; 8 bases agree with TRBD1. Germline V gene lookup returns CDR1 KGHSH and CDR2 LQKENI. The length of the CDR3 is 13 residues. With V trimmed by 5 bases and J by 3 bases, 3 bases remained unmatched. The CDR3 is CASSSTGGYEQYF. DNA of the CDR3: TGTGCCAGCTCATCTACAGGGGGCTACGAGCAGTACTTC.

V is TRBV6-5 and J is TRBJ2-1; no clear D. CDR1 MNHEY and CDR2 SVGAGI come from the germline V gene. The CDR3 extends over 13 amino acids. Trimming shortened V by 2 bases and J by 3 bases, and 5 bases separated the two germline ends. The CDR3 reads CASSYSYYNEQFF. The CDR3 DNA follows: TGTGCCAGCAGTTACAGCTACTACAATGAGCAGTTCTTC.

The CDR3 loop is CASSQRGQGAYEQYF. DNA for the CDR3: TGTGCCAGCAGCCAAAGGGGACAGGGGGCCTACGAGCAGTACTTC. V and J are TRBV3-1 (or the pseudogene TRBV3-2) and TRBJ2-7, with 11 nucleotides matching TRBD1. The germline CDR1 and CDR2 sequences are LGHDT and YNNKEL (reference sequence). The trim removed 2 bases at V and 2 bases at J, leaving 2 bases unmatched. This CDR3 region has 15 residues.

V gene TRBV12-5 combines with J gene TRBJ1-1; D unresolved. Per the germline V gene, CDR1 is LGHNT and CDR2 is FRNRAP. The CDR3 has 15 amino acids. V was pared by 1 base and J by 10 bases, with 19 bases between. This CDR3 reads CASGLDPTPTKGAFF. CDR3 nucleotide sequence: TGTGCTAGTGGTTTGGACCCGACTCCTACGAAAGGAGCTTTCTTT. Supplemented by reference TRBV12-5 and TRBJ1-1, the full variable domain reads DARVTQTPRHKVTEMGQEVTMRCQPILGHNTVFWYRQTMMQGLELLAYFRNRAPLDDSGMPKDRFSAEMPDATLATLKIQPSEPRDSAVYFCASGLDPTPTKGAFFGQGTRLTVV.

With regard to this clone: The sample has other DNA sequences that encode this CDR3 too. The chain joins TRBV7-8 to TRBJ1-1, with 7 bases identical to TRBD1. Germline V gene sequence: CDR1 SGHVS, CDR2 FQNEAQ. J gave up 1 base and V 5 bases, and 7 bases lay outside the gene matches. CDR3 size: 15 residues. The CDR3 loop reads CASSPRTGQNTEAFF. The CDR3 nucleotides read TGTGCCAGCAGCCCCCGGACAGGCCAGAACACTGAAGCTTTCTTT.

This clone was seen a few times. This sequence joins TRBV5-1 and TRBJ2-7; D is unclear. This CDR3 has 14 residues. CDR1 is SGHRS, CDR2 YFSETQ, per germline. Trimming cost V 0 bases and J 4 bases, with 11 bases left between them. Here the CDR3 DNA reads TGCGCCAGCAGCTTGGGGCAACAAGTATACGAGCAGTACTTC. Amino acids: CASSLGQQVYEQYF. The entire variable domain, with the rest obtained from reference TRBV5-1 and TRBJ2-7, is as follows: KAGVTQTPRYLIKTRGQQVTLSCSPISGHRSVSWYQQTPGQGLQFLFEYFSETQRNKGNFPGRFSGRQFSNSRSEMNVSTLELGDSALYLCASSLGQQVYEQYFGPGTRLTVT.

The CDR3 sequence is CASSYSRTYEQYF. DNA of the CDR3: TGTGCCAGCAGTTACTCGAGGACCTACGAGCAGTACTTC. J is TRBJ2-7 and V is TRBV6-2 or TRBV6-3, with D unresolved. The CDR3 sequence is 13 residues long. Germline CDR1 is MNHEY and CDR2 is SVGEGT. The V end lost 0 bases, the J end lost 2 bases, and 5 bases lay between the germline ends.

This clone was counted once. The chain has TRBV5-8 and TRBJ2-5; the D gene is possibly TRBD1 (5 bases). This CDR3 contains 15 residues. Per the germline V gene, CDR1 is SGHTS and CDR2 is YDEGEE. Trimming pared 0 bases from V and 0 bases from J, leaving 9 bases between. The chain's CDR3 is CASSLGQRYQETQYF. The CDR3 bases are TGTGCCAGCAGCTTGGGACAGAGGTACCAAGAGACCCAGTACTTC.

CDR3 region: CASRETSGTFPQYF. The CDR3 coding sequence is TGTGCCAGCAGGGAGACTAGCGGGACGTTCCCCCAGTACTTC. This chain connects TRBV28 to TRBJ2-5, with 11 bases matching TRBD2. From germline, CDR1 is MDHEN and CDR2 SYDVKM. This CDR3 spans 14 amino acids. Trimming took 6 bases from V and 9 from J; bases not matched to a gene: 9.

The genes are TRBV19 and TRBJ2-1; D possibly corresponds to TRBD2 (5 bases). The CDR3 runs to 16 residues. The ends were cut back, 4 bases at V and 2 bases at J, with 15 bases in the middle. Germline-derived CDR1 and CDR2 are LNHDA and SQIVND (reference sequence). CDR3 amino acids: CASSTGGRSTYNEQFF. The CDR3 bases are TGTGCCAGTAGTACCGGAGGTAGGAGTACCTACAATGAGCAGTTCTTC.

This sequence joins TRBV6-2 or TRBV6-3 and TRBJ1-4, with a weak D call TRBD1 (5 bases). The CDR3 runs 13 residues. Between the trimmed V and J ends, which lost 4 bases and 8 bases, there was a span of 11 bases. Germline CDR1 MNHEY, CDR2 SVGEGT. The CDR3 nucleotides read TGTGCCAGCAGTTCCCAGGGATTGGAAAAACTGTTTTTT. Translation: CASSSQGLEKLFF.

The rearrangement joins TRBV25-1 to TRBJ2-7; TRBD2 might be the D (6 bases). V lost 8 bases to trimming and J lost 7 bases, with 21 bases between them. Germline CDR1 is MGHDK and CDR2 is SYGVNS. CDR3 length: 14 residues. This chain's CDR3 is CASSLPGTAGEQYF. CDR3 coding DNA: TGTGCCAGCTCGCTCCCCGGGACCGCGGGGGAGCAGTACTTC.

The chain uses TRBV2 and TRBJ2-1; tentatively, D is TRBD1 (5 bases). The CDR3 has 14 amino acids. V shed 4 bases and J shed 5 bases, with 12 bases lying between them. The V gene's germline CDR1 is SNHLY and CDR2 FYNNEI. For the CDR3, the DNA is TGTGCCAGCAGTGTGTGGGGCGCGGACAATGAGCAGTTCTTC. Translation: CASSVWGADNEQFF.

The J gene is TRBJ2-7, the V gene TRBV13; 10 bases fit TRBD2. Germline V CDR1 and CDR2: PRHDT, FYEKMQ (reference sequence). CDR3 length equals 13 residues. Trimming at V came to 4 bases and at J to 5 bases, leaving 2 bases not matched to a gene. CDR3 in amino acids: CASSSGTSDEQYF. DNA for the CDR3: TGTGCCAGCAGCTCAGGGACTAGCGACGAGCAGTACTTC.

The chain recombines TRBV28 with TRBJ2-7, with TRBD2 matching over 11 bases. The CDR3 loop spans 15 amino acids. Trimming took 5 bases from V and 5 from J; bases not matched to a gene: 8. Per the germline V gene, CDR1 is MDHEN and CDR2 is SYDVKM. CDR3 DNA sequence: TGTGCCAGCAGTCCCAGTACTAGCGGGAGCGACGAGCAGTACTTC. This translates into CASSPSTSGSDEQYF.

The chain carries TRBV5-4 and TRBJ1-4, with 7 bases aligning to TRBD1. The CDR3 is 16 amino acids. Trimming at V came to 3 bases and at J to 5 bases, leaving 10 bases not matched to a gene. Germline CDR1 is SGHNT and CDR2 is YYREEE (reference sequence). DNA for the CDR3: TGTGCCAGCAGCTATAAACAGGGGCTAGGGAATGAAAAACTGTTTTTT. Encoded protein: CASSYKQGLGNEKLFF.